The 5 T cell receptor beta chains presented below share a single source sample, sequenced in a study of tumour-infiltrating T cells in Burkitt lymphoma. TCRdb's copy holds only in-frame clones and misses some; the assay was immunoSEQ multiplex PCR. The top ten hold 2.9% of the sample, which has 43,000 or so clones, around 29% seen once. Specimen: tumor tissue. These receptors all come from a human donor with Burkitt lymphoma.

The rearrangement uses TRBV25-1 and TRBJ1-3; possible D gene TRBD1, 5 bases. This CDR3 is 11 amino acids long. Germline V gene lookup returns CDR1 MGHDK and CDR2 SYGVNS. Trimming took off 7 bases at V and 16 bases at J, with 17 bases between the two ends. The DNA of the CDR3 is TGTGCCAGCAAAAATCGGGGGTATAATTATTTT. Its protein is CASKNRGYNYF.

The rearrangement links TRBV4-1 to TRBJ2-1; TRBD2 might be the D (5 bases). Germline V gene sequence: CDR1 MGHRA, CDR2 YSYEKL. Trimming left V 4 bases short and J 6 bases short, with 10 bases between. CDR3 length equals 13 residues. CDR3 sequence: CASSRLRGNEQFF. The CDR3 DNA reads TGCGCCAGCAGCCGCCTTCGGGGCAATGAGCAGTTCTTC.

This clone was observed a handful of times. This rearrangement joins TRBV5-1 to TRBJ2-1; 7 nucleotides line up with TRBD2. Germline V lookup: CDR1 SGHRS, CDR2 YFSETQ. The CDR3 consists of 15 residues. V gave up 4 bases and J gave up 5 bases; unmatched junction bases: 9. CDR3 sequence (DNA): TGCGCCAGCAGCACGCCGGGGGGTATCCACAATGAGCAGTTCTTC. Protein: CASSTPGGIHNEQFF.

This clone was observed a handful of times. J is TRBJ1-1 and V is TRBV5-4, with D unresolved. V lost 0 bases, J lost 3 bases, and 0 bases lay in between. The CDR3 contains 11 residues. CDR1 and CDR2 from the germline V gene are SGHNT and YYREEE (reference sequence). The CDR3 sequence is CASSLDTEAFF. The DNA of the CDR3 is TGTGCCAGCAGCTTGGACACTGAAGCTTTCTTT. Full variable domain (remainder filled in from reference TRBV5-4 and TRBJ1-1): ETGVTQSPTHLIKTRGQQVTLRCSSQSGHNTVSWYQQALGQGPQFIFQYYREEENGRGNFPPRFSGLQFPNYSSELNVNALELDDSALYLCASSLDTEAFFGQGTRLTVV.

This clone has only a few counts. V and J are TRBV5-6 and TRBJ1-2; D is unclear. Per the germline V gene, CDR1 is SGHDT and CDR2 is YYEEEE. V lost 0 bases and J lost 0, with 18 bases in between. The CDR3 loop spans 18 amino acids. DNA of the CDR3: TGTGCCAGCAGCTTGGCCGGTGTTGTGGCAGAAGCTAACTATGGCTACACCTTC. This translates into CASSLAGVVAEANYGYTF.